This T cell receptor (beta chain) was captured in a study of early T cells in non-severe SARS-CoV-2 infection. Study-level information: RNA in bulk from unsorted whole blood was sequenced, and chains were unpaired. Study conclusions and caveats: In VDJdb matching, anti-spike CD8 responses were favored while private and CD4 specificities went missing.

Tagging with unique molecular identifiers was applied to individual cDNA molecules. A single record per CDR3 protein comes from TCRdb applying MiXCR to the 5' RACE reads. Of about 71,000 distinct CDR3 sequences in the sample, under 15% are singletons; the top ten hold around 2.9%. Germline lookup yields CDR1 SGHTA and CDR2 FQGNSA. Trimming removed 4 bases at V and 8 bases at J, with 11 bases between. The CDR3 totals 13 residues. This clonotype was picked up a small number of times. Its antigen is unidentified. The sequence was obtained from an adult who was a healthcare worker with PCR-confirmed SARS-CoV-2 infection or an uninfected control (not recorded which). This sequence joins TRBV7-2 and TRBJ2-2; TRBD2 might be the D (6 bases). The sequenced sample was whole blood, obtained at baseline. The CDR3 DNA sequence: TGTGCCAGCAGCTCTGGGGGGAGAGGGGAGCTGTTTTTT. Translation gives CASSSGGRGELFF.